This TCR beta chain was profiled in a study of control samples from healthy donors and cancer patients. V lost 4 bases to trimming and J lost 0 bases, with 17 bases between them. This CDR3 has 16 amino acids. CDR1 is SGHRS, CDR2 YFSETQ, per germline. Sequencing was performed with immunoSEQ multiplex PCR; in TCRdb, only in-frame clones are kept and a portion is missing. The data hold around 170,000 clones, with about 91% observed a single time. The source of this sequence is a woman in her twenties or thirties in good health. The chain employs TRBV5-1 and TRBJ2-7; the D is unclear. The sequencing sample was made of blood. CDR3 sequence reads: CASSPGTLTFSYEQYF. CDR3 in DNA: TGCGCCAGCAGCCCCGGTACGCTAACCTTCTCCTACGAGCAGTACTTC. The variable domain in full, completed from reference TRBV5-1 and TRBJ2-7, reads KAGVTQTPRYLIKTRGQQVTLSCSPISGHRSVSWYQQTPGQGLQFLFEYFSETQRNKGNFPGRFSGRQFSNSRSEMNVSTLELGDSALYLCASSPGTLTFSYEQYFGPGTRLTVT.